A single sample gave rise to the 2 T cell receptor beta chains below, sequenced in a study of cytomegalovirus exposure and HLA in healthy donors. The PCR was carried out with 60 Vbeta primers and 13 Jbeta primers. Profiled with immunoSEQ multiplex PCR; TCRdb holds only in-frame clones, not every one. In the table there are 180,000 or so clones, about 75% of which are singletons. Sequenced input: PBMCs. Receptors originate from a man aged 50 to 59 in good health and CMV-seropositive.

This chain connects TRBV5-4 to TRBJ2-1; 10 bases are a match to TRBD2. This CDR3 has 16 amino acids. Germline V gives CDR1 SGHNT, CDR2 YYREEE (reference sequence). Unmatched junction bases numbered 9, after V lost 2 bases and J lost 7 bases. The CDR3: CASSFKAGGGQNEQFF. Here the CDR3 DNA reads TGTGCCAGCAGCTTCAAAGCGGGGGGGGGACAGAATGAGCAGTTCTTC.

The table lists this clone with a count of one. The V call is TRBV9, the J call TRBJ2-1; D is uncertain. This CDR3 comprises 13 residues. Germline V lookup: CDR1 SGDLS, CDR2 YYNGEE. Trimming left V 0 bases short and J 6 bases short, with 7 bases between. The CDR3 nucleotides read TGTGCCAGCAGCGTAGTAAAGCCCAATGAGCAGTTCTTC. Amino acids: CASSVVKPNEQFF.